This TCR beta chain was found in a study of T cell repertoires in cytomegalovirus infection. Study-level background: Through public TCR beta signatures, both CMV infection and matching HLA type were indicated. Study findings and constraints: Dominating the ex vivo response were TCR beta clonotypes that were CMV-specific and HLA-C-restricted. The cumulative frequency of public TCR beta families distinguished individuals who carried CMV together with the relevant HLA.

This clonotype was detected only a few times. Its specificity is not known. TCRdb re-called the reads through MiXCR, storing one row per CDR3 protein. The profile shows approximately 500,000 distinct CDR3 sequences, approximately 15% of them singletons. Trimming took off 7 bases at V and 7 bases at J, with 17 bases between the two ends. The CDR3 sequence is 14 residues long. Germline assignment: CDR1 LNHDA and CDR2 SQIVND (reference sequence). Sequences were obtained from CD8+ T cells from PBMCs. The gene calls are TRBV19 and TRBJ1-5; D gene unclear. The source is a human donor in good health (CMV status not recorded). Some clones in this sample may be carry-over from other donors' samples. Here the CDR3 DNA reads TGTGCCAGTAATCCACCCGGGCCGGGACAGCCCCAGCATTTT. Protein product: CASNPPGPGQPQHF.